The rows below give T cell receptor beta chains drawn from one sample of a study of circulating and synovial CD4+ cells in juvenile arthritis. Assay: immunoSEQ multiplex PCR; the TCRdb copy retains only in-frame clones and omits some. The sample lists tens of thousands of clones, around 95% occurring once. The sample taken for sequencing was CD4+ T cells from blood. These receptors were collected from a human donor with juvenile idiopathic arthritis. Both conserved end residues are part of each CDR3. The D gene is left open where the match is weak. Clone size is shown for a subset of rows, as once, few, many or a class of expanded clone.

-	-	TRBJ1-4	15	TRBV30	TGTGCCTGGAGTCCAGGCTTTGCAACTAATGAAAAACTGTTTTTT	CAWSPGFATNEKLFF
-	-	TRBJ2-5	14	TRBV5-6	TGTGCCAGCAGCCCCCCGGGTCGTCAAGAGACCCAGTACTTC	CASSPPGRQETQYF
-	-	TRBJ1-5	14	TRBV19	TGTGCCAGTAGTGGATCAGGGGTTGCTCAGCCCCAGCATTTT	CASSGSGVAQPQHF
-	-	TRBJ2-3	16	TRBV19	TGTGCCAGTAGCCAAGAACAGGGAATCTTAGATTATACGCAGTATTTT	CASSQEQGILDYTQYF
once	TRBD1	TRBJ1-5	14	TRBV19	TGTGCCACCGCGATGGACAGGAACAATCAGCCCCAGCATTTT	CATAMDRNNQPQHF
-	-	TRBJ1-6	14	TRBV30	TGTGCCTGGCGAACTAGCTCCTATAATTCCCCCCTCCACTTT	CAWRTSSYNSPLHF
-	-	TRBJ2-4	12	TRBV14	TGTGCCAGCAGCCAAGTGGTGGAGATTCAGTACTTC	CASSQVVEIQYF
-	-	TRBJ1-2	14	TRBV4-3	TGCGCCAGCAGCCAATCCCGAGACAGCACTTCTTACACCTTC	CASSQSRDSTSYTF
-	TRBD2	TRBJ2-5	15	TRBV5-4	TGTGCCAGCAGCTTGCGGGGGGGGTCCCAAGAGACCCAGTACTTC	CASSLRGGSQETQYF
-	TRBD1	TRBJ1-1	14	TRBV18	TGTGCCAGCTCATCCAATCGACAGGGGTCTGAAGCTTTCTTT	CASSSNRQGSEAFF
-	-	TRBJ2-5	11	TRBV7-9	TGTGCCAGCAGCCTGTCAGTGACCCAGTACTTC	CASSLSVTQYF